What follows is one T cell receptor (beta chain) and its context. Amplification targeted TCR beta CDR3 regions from RNA transcripts. Primed by the HTBI set, a first-round RT-PCR was run on the TCR CDR3. TCRdb re-called the multiplex PCR reads through MiXCR, storing one row per CDR3 protein. Here the sample spans under 400,000 distinct CDR3 sequences, 15% to 20% being singletons. The data originate from a study of T cells in Graves' hyperthyroidism and ophthalmopathy. The CDR3 is made up of 16 amino acids. CDR1 and CDR2 from the germline V gene are MNHEY and SMNVEV (reference sequence). The germline V and J ends were trimmed by 3 bases and 5 bases, with 19 bases remaining between them.

This receptor was taken from a woman in her forties or fifties with Graves' hyperthyroidism. The source material was blood. The chain links TRBV27 to TRBJ2-5; weak D call: TRBD2 (5 bases). CDR3 in DNA: TGTGCCAGCAGTTTCCAGGCCCGCGGGTCATTGGAGACCCAGTACTTC. Its translation is CASSFQARGSLETQYF.